This paragraph covers one TCR beta chain sequence. The data derive from a study of blood T cell repertoires in COVID-19. Looking at the study overall: The samples span acute and convalescent COVID-19 from the United States, Italy and Spain.

Per the original data handling: How many nucleated cells were present was estimated from reference gene primer amplification. Data came from immunoSEQ multiplex PCR; TCRdb stores just in-frame clones and leaves some out. From that table come the V and J calls and clone size; the DNA was used to work out D and trimming. Of some 68,000 clones detected, approximately 89% appear once; the ten largest clones hold less than 2.5%. Trimming stripped 1 base from V and 7 bases from J, with 10 bases between. CDR3 length equals 14 residues. From germline, CDR1 is LGHDT and CDR2 YNNKEL (reference sequence). This chain joins TRBV3-1 (or the pseudogene TRBV3-2) and TRBJ1-4; D unclear. Sequenced input: peripheral blood. The receptor was derived from a human donor in a cohort sampled during active COVID-19. The CDR3 nucleotides are TGTGCCAGCAGCCAAGTAGCAACCAGTGAAAAACTGTTTTTT. This codes for CASSQVATSEKLFF.